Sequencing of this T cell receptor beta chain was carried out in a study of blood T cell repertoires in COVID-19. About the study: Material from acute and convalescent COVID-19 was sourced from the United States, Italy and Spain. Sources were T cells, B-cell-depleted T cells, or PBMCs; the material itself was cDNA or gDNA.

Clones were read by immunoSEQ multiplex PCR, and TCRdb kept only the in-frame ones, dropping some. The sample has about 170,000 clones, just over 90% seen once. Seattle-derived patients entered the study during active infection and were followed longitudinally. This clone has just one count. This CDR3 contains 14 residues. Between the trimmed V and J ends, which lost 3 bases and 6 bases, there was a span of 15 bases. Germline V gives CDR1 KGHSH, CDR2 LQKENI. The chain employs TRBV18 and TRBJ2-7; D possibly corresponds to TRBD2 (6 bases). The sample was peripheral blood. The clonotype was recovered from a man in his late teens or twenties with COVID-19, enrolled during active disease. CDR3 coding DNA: TGTGCCAGCTCACCCCGATCGGCCGGGGGCGAGCAGTACTTC. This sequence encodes CASSPRSAGGEQYF.